This entry features one T cell receptor (beta chain) sequence. What it binds is not known. The CDR3 contains 16 residues. Germline trimming cut 2 bases from V and 9 bases from J; bases unmatched to any gene: 11. CDR1 SGHRS and CDR2 YFSETQ come from the germline V gene. The data are from a study of post-analysis software for immune sequencing data. Study-level background: Included among the disease courses, which were recorded for the cohort, were relapsing-remitting, secondary progressive and progressive-relapsing multiple sclerosis.

Unique molecular identifiers featured in each of the TCR beta cDNA libraries. A single record per CDR3 protein comes from TCRdb applying MiXCR to the PCR reads. The table has 650,000 to 850,000 distinct CDR3 sequences, about 50% seen once. The study's findings and limits: Elevated frequency relative to controls characterized four to six TRBV segments in patients, TRBV5-6, TRBV5-1 and TRBV20-1 among them.

This TCR came from a girl aged 10 to 17 with multiple sclerosis. The V gene is TRBV5-1, the J gene TRBJ2-1; 10 bases agree with TRBD2. Sample: blood. The CDR3 bases are TGCGCCAGCAGCTTACTCGGGGTAGCGGGAGGAGGTGAGCAGTTCTTC. It specifies CASSLLGVAGGGEQFF.